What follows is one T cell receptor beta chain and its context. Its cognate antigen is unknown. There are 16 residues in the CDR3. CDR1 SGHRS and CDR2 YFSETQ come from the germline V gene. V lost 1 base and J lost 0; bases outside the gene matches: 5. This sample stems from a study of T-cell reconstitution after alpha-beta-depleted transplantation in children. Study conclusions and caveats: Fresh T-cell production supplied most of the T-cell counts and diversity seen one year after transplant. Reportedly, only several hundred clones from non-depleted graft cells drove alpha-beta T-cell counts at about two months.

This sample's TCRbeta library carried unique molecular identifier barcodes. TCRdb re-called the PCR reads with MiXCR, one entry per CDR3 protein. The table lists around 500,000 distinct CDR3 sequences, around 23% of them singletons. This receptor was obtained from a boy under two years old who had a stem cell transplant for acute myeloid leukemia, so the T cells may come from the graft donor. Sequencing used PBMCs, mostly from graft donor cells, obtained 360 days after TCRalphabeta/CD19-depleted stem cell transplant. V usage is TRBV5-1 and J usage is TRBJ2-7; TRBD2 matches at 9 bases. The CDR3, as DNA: TGCGCCAGCAGCTTGAAAGCGGGGGGAGGCTCCTACGAGCAGTACGTC. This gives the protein CASSLKAGGGSYEQYV.